Listed below are T cell receptor beta chains from one sample, sequenced in a study of cytomegalovirus exposure and HLA in healthy donors. Sequencing used immunoSEQ multiplex PCR; TCRdb keeps in-frame clones, though not all of them. The data show 90,000 to 130,000 clones, around 83% seen once. The sample was PBMCs. Every receptor here comes from a young man in good health and CMV-seropositive. The CDR3 runs from the conserved cysteine through the conserved F or W. The D gene is left open where the match is weak. Clone size is not always given. Where it is, it says once, few, many or a class for expanded clones.

>once|NA|TRBJ1-5|TRBV5-6
TGTGCCAGCAGCTTGGGCAGTAGCAATCAGCCCCAGCATTTT
CASSLGSSNQPQHF
>NA|TRBD1|TRBJ1-2|TRBV18
TGTGCCAGCTCACCAACAGGACAGGGGAGCTATGGCTACACCTTC
CASSPTGQGSYGYTF
>NA|NA|TRBJ2-1|TRBV27
TGTGCCAGCATTATGACAGGACCATCCTACAATGAGCAGTTCTTC
CASIMTGPSYNEQFF
>once|NA|TRBJ1-5|TRBV6-1
TGTGCCAGCAGCGAGGGGAGGGGGGGTATGACCCAGCATTTT
CASSEGRGGMTQHF
>NA|TRBD2|TRBJ2-3|TRBV19
TGTGCCAGTAGCCCTAGCGGGGGCTGGGATACGCAGTATTTT
CASSPSGGWDTQYF
>once|TRBD2|TRBJ2-1|TRBV9
TGTGCCAGCACCAAGTGGGCTAGCGGCAATGAGCAGTTCTTC
CASTKWASGNEQFF
>NA|NA|TRBJ1-1|TRBV10-3
TGTGCCATCAGTGACTTACAGGGGAACACTGAAGCTTTCTTT
CAISDLQGNTEAFF
>NA|NA|TRBJ1-4|TRBV5-1
TGCGCCAGCACCCCGGCAGGGAATGAAAAACTGTTTTTT
CASTPAGNEKLFF
>NA|NA|TRBJ1-5|TRBV6-1
TGTGCCAGCAGTGAAAGGGGTTTGAGCAATCAGCCCCAGCATTTT
CASSERGLSNQPQHF
>NA|TRBD1|TRBJ1-5|TRBV28
TGTGCCAGCAGCCCTACAGGGGGCGGCAATCAGCCCCAGCATTTT
CASSPTGGGNQPQHF
>NA|TRBD1|TRBJ2-1|TRBV6-1
TGTGCCAGCAGTCAAGGTGGGACAGGCTTATTTAATGAGCAGTTCTTC
CASSQGGTGLFNEQFF
>NA|TRBD1|TRBJ1-2|TRBV7-9
TGTGCCAGCAGCCGCCGGGACAGTTTTCGCTACACCTTC
CASSRRDSFRYTF
>NA|NA|TRBJ1-1|TRBV21-1
TGTGCCAGCACCACTCCCCGCGGGGCGCGCGGCACTGAAGCTTTCTTT
CASTTPRGARGTEAFF
>NA|NA|TRBJ1-3|TRBV6-1
TGTGCCAGCAGGGAGAGTGACGGCACCATATATTTT
CASRESDGTIYF
>NA|NA|TRBJ1-4|TRBV27
TGTGCCAGCAGCCCGCGGGGAGTAGCTAATGAAAAACTGTTTTTT
CASSPRGVANEKLFF
>NA|NA|TRBJ1-1|TRBV5-1
TGCGCCAGCAGCAGGGACGGGGGAGCCGGGAACACTGAAGCTTTCTTT
CASSRDGGAGNTEAFF
>few|NA|TRBJ1-2|TRBV6-1
TGTGCCAGCAGTGGGACAGCTAACTATGGCTACACCTTC
CASSGTANYGYTF
>NA|TRBD1|TRBJ2-1|TRBV30
TGTGCCTGGAGTAAAGGGACAGGGGGCTCTTGGTCCTACAATGAGCAGTTCTTC
CAWSKGTGGSWSYNEQFF
>few|NA|TRBJ2-1|TRBV2
TGTGCCAGCAGTGTGGCGGGGCACTACAATGAGCAGTTCTTC
CASSVAGHYNEQFF
>NA|TRBD2|TRBJ2-1|TRBV2
TGTGCCAGCAGCGGGACTAGCGGGGGGGCCTACAATGAGCAGTTCTTC
CASSGTSGGAYNEQFF
>NA|NA|TRBJ2-5|TRBV5-4
TGTGCCAGCAGCTTCGGCGGGGAGGAAAGGGGGACCCAGTACTTC
CASSFGGEERGTQYF
>few|TRBD1|TRBJ2-7|TRBV6-7
TGTGCCAGCAGTTACTGGAAATTGAAGGGACAGGGGTGCGAGCAGTACTTC
CASSYWKLKGQGCEQYF
>once|NA|TRBJ1-1|TRBV6-5
TGTGCCAGCAGGCGCTACGACACCATATGGACTGAAGCTTTCTTT
CASRRYDTIWTEAFF
>NA|TRBD1|TRBJ2-5|TRBV10-1
TGCGCCAGCAGTGGGCCTCGGACAGGGGGCTACCAAGAGACCCAGTACTTC
CASSGPRTGGYQETQYF
>NA|NA|TRBJ2-1|TRBV19
TGTGCCAGTAGTATACCTCAGGGTGAGCAGTTCTTC
CASSIPQGEQFF
>NA|TRBD2|TRBJ2-1|TRBV18
TGTGCCAGCTCACCCAGACTAGCGGGAAGGGTGGGTGAGCAGTTCTTC
CASSPRLAGRVGEQFF
>NA|NA|TRBJ2-3|TRBV5-4
TGTGCCAGCAGCTTGGCTGGCGGACTGAGCACAGATACGCAGTATTTT
CASSLAGGLSTDTQYF
>NA|NA|TRBJ1-2|TRBV5-6
TGTGCCAGCAGCTCGCAGGACAGCTATGGCTACACCTTC
CASSSQDSYGYTF
>few|TRBD1|TRBJ2-5|TRBV27
TGTGCCAGCAAGACCTTACAGGGGTGGGAGACCCAGTACTTC
CASKTLQGWETQYF
>NA|TRBD1|TRBJ1-2|TRBV6-5
TGTGCCAGCAGTGGACAGGGGTACGGCTACACCTTC
CASSGQGYGYTF
>NA|TRBD1|TRBJ2-4|TRBV6-1
TGTGCCAGCAGGGACAGGGGCTTCACCAAAAACATTCAGTACTTC
CASRDRGFTKNIQYF
>NA|TRBD2|TRBJ2-1|TRBV15
TGTGCCACCAGCAGAGGCGGGGGGGACTACAATGAGCAGTTCTTC
CATSRGGGDYNEQFF
>NA|TRBD2|TRBJ2-7|TRBV18
TGTGCCAGCTCACCTGGGGGGGACTACTCCTACGAGCAGTACTTC
CASSPGGDYSYEQYF
>NA|NA|TRBJ2-7|TRBV5-1
TGCGCCAGCAGCTTGGTAGGCCAGGGGCTAACCTACGAGCAGTACTTC
CASSLVGQGLTYEQYF
>NA|TRBD1|TRBJ1-4|TRBV2
TGTGCCAGCAGAATTTGGACAGGGGCGAGGGAAAAACTGTTTTTT
CASRIWTGAREKLFF
>NA|TRBD1|TRBJ2-7|TRBV28
TGTGCCAGCAGTTTACCCGGGACAGGTGCCTACGAGCAGTACTTC
CASSLPGTGAYEQYF
>NA|NA|TRBJ1-2|TRBV6-5
TGTGCCAGCAGTTACGCGGGGTACTATGGCTACACCTTC
CASSYAGYYGYTF
>NA|NA|TRBJ2-7|TRBV2
TGTGCCAGCATCTTAGCGGAGGTGCAGTACTTC
CASILAEVQYF
>NA|TRBD2|TRBJ2-1|TRBV27
TGTGCCAGCGGGCTAGCGGGAAGGCGGAATAATGAGCAGTTCTTC
CASGLAGRRNNEQFF
>once|TRBD1|TRBJ1-2|TRBV27
TGTGCCAGCAGTACCGCGACCGGGACAGGGTACTATGGCTACACCTTC
CASSTATGTGYYGYTF
>NA|TRBD1|TRBJ2-2|TRBV5-1
TGCGCCAGCCGACCGGGACAGGGGTACACCGGGGAGCTGTTTTTT
CASRPGQGYTGELFF
>few|NA|TRBJ1-2|TRBV6-1
TGTGCCAGCAGTGAAGCGGGAAGGGGCGGGGGAGGAGGCTACACCTTC
CASSEAGRGGGGGYTF